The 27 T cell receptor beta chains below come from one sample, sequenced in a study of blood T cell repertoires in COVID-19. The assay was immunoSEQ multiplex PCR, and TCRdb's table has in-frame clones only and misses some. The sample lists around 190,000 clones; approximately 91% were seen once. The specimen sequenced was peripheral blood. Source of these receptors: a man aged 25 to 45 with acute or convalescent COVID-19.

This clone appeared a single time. The CDR3 here is CASSRQGNTIYF. CDR3 sequence (DNA): TGTGCCAGCTCACGACAGGGCAACACCATATATTTT. The chain combines TRBV18 with TRBJ1-3, with 7 nucleotides matching TRBD1. Germline V gives CDR1 KGHSH, CDR2 LQKENI. The CDR3 runs to 12 residues. V shed 4 bases, J shed 7 bases, and the junction held 1 base outside the gene matches.

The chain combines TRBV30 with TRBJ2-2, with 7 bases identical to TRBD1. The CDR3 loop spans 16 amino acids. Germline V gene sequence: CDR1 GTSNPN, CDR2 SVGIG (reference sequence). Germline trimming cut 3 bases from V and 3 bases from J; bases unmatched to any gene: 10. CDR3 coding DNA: TGTGCCTGGAGGAGGGCCGGACAGGCCTACACCGGGGAGCTGTTTTTT. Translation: CAWRRAGQAYTGELFF.

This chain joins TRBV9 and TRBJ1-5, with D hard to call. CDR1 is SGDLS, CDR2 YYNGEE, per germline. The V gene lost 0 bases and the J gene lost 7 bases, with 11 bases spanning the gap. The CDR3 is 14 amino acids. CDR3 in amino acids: CASSVAGVGQPQHF. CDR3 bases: TGTGCCAGCAGCGTAGCCGGGGTGGGGCAGCCCCAGCATTTT.

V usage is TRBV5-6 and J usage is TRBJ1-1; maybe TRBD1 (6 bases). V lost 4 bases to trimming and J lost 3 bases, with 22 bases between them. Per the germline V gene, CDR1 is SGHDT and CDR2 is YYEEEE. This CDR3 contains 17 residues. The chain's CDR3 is CASSLGAQGPSDTEAFF. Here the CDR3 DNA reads TGTGCCAGCAGCCTGGGTGCCCAGGGGCCATCGGACACTGAAGCTTTCTTT.

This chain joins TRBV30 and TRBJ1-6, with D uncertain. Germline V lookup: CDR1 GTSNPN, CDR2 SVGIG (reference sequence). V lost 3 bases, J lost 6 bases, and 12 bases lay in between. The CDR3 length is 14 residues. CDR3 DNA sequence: TGTGCCTGGAGCCCCTTATTTTCTAATTCACCCCTCCACTTT. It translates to CAWSPLFSNSPLHF.

The CDR3 nucleotides are TGCGCCAGCACCTTAGACAGGGCGAACACCGGGGAGCTGTTTTTT. Its translation: CASTLDRANTGELFF. This sequence joins TRBV5-1 and TRBJ2-2; the match to TRBD1 covers 7 bases. CDR1 and CDR2 from the germline V gene are SGHRS and YFSETQ. The trim removed 6 bases at V and 0 bases at J, leaving 5 bases unmatched. CDR3 length equals 15 residues.

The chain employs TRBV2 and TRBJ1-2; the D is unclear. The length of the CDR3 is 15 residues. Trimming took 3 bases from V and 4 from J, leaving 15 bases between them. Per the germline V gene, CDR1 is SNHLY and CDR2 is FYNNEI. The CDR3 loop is CASSESLGNGYGYTF. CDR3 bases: TGTGCCAGCAGTGAGTCGCTTGGTAACGGCTATGGCTACACCTTC.

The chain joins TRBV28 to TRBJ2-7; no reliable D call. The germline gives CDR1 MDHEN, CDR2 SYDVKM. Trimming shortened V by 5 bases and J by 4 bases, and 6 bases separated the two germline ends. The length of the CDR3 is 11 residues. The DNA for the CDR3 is TGTGCCAGCAGTACAGCTTACGAGCAGTACTTC. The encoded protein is CASSTAYEQYF.

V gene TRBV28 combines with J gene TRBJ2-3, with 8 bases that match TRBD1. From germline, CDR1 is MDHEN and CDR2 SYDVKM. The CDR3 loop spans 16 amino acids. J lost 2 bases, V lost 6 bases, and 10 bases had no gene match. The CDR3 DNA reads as TGTGCCAGCAGGCAGGGGGCCCGCCTGCCCACAGATACGCAGTATTTT. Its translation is CASRQGARLPTDTQYF.

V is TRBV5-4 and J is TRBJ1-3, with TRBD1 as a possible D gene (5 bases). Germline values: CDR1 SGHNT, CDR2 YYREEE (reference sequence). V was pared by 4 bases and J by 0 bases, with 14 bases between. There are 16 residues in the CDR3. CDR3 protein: CASSLEGNLSGNTIYF. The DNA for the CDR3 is TGTGCCAGCAGCCTGGAGGGGAACCTCTCTGGAAACACCATATATTTT. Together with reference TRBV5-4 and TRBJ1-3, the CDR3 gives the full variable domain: ETGVTQSPTHLIKTRGQQVTLRCSSQSGHNTVSWYQQALGQGPQFIFQYYREEENGRGNFPPRFSGLQFPNYSSELNVNALELDDSALYLCASSLEGNLSGNTIYFGEGSWLTVV.

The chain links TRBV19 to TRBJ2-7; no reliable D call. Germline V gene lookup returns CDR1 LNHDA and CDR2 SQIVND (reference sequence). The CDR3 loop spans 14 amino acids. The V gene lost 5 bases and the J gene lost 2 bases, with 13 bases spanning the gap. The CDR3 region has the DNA TGTGCCAGTAGTGTCCAGACACCTACCTACGAGCAGTACTTC. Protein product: CASSVQTPTYEQYF.

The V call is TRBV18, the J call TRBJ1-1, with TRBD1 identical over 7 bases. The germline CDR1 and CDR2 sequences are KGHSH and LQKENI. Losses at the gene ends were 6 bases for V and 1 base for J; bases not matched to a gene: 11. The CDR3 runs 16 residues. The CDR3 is CASSPAIGGRNTEAFF. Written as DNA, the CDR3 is TGTGCCAGCTCCCCCGCGATAGGGGGCCGGAACACTGAAGCTTTCTTT. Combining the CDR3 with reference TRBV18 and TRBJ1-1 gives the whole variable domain NAGVMQNPRHLVRRRGQEARLRCSPMKGHSHVYWYRQLPEEGLKFMVYLQKENIIDESGMPKERFSAEFPKEGPSILRIQQVVRGDSAAYFCASSPAIGGRNTEAFFGQGTRLTVV.

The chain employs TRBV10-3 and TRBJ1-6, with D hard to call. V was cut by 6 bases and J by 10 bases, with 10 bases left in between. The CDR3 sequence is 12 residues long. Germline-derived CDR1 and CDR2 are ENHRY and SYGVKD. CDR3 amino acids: CAIRTAESPLHF. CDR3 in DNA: TGTGCCATCAGGACGGCGGAGTCACCCCTCCACTTT.

DNA of the CDR3: TGTGCCAGCTCCCCCCGGGACAGGGTAAAGGGGGCCCTCACAGATACGCAGTATTTT. This codes for CASSPRDRVKGALTDTQYF. The rearrangement joins TRBV18 to TRBJ2-3; 9 bases are a match to TRBD1. The germline V gene has CDR1 KGHSH and CDR2 LQKENI. The CDR3 totals 19 residues. After removal of 6 bases from V and 2 bases from J, the junction contained 18 bases not matched to a gene.

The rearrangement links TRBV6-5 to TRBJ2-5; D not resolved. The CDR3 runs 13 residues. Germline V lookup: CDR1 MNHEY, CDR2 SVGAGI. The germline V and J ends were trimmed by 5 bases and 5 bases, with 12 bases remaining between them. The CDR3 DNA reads TGTGCCAGCAGTCTCCCACCGGTGGAGACCCAGTACTTC. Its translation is CASSLPPVETQYF.

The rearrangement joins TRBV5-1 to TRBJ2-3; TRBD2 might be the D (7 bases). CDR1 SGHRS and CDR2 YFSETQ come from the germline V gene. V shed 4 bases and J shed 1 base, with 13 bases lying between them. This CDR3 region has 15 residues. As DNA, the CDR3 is TGCGCCAGCAGCCCCGGGGGGCTCGGCACAGATACGCAGTATTTT. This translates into CASSPGGLGTDTQYF.

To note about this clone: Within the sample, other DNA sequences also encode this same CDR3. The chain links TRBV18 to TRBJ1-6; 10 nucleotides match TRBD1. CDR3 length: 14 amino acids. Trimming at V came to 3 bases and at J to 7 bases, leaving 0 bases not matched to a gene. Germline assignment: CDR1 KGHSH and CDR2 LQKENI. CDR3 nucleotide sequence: TGTGCCAGCTCACCGACAGGGGGCAATTCACCCCTCCACTTT. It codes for CASSPTGGNSPLHF.

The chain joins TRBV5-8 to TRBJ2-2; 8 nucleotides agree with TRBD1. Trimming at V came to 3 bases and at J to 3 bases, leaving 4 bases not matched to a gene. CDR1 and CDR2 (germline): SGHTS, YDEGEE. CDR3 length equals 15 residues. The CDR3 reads CASSSQGAHTGELFF. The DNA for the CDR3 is TGTGCCAGCAGCTCCCAGGGGGCCCACACCGGGGAGCTGTTTTTT.

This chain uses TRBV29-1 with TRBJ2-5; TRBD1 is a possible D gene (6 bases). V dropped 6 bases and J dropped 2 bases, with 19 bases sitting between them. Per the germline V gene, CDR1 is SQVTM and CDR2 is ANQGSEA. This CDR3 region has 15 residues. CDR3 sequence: CSVRGQYPTQETQYF. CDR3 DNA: TGCAGCGTCCGCGGACAGTATCCAACACAAGAGACCCAGTACTTC.

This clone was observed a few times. CDR3 amino acids: CASSSTQPLREQFF. The CDR3 coding sequence is TGTGCCAGCAGCTCCACCCAACCACTACGAGAGCAGTTCTTC. The chain is built from TRBV5-4 and TRBJ2-1; no clear D gene. CDR1 and CDR2 from the germline V gene are SGHNT and YYREEE (reference sequence). This CDR3 region has 14 residues. Trimming pared 3 bases from V and 10 bases from J, leaving 17 bases between.

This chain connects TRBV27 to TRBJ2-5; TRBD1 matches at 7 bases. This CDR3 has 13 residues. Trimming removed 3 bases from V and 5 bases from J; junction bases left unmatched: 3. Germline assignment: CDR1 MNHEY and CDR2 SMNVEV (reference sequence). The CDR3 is CASSFMTGETQYF. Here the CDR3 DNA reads TGTGCCAGCAGTTTTATGACAGGGGAGACCCAGTACTTC.

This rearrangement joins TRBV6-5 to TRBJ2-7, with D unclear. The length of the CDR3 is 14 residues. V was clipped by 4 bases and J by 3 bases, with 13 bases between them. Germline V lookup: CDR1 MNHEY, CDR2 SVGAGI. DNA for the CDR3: TGTGCCAGCAGTTTGCAGCCCGGCGGCTACGAGCAGTACTTC. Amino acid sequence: CASSLQPGGYEQYF.

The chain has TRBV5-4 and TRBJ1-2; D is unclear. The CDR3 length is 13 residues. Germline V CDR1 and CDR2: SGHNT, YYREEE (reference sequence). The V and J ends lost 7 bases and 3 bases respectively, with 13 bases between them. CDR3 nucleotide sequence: TGTGCCAGCGCGTTGGAGGCCCACTATGGCTACACCTTC. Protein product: CASALEAHYGYTF.

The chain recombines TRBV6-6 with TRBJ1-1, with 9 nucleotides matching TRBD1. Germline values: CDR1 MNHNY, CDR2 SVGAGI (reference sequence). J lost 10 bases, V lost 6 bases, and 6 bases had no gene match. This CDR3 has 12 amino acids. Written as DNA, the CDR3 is TGTGCCAGCAGCCCCGGGACAGGGAGAGCTTTCTTT. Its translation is CASSPGTGRAFF.

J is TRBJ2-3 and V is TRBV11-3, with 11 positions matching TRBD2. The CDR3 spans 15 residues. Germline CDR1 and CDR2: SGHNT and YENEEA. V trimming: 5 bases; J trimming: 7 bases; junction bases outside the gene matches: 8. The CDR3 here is CASSTSGGGEYTQYF. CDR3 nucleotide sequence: TGTGCCAGCAGCACTAGCGGGGGAGGCGAATATACGCAGTATTTT.

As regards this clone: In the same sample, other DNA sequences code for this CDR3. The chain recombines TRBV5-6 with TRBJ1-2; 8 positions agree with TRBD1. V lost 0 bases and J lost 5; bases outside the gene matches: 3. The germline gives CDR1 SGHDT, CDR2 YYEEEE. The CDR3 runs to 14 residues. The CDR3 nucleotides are TGTGCCAGCAGCTTGGAGCAGGGGGCGTATGGCTACACCTTC. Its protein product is CASSLEQGAYGYTF.

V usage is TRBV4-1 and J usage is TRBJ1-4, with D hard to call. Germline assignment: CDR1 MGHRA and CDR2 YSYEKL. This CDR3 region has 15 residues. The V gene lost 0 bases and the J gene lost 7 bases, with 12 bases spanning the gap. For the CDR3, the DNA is TGCGCCAGCAGCCAAGACCAGAACCGTTTTGAAAAACTGTTTTTT. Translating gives CASSQDQNRFEKLFF.